This T cell receptor beta chain was identified in a study of shared clonotypes between healthy human individuals. The ends lost 5 bases at V and 4 bases at J; junction bases unmatched: 14. Germline V gene lookup returns CDR1 MDHEN and CDR2 SYDVKM. The CDR3 spans 18 residues. The healthy adult donors were HIV-negative and reported no recent acute infections or vaccinations. TCRdb keeps only in-frame clones here, not all; method: immunoSEQ multiplex PCR. The table has over a million clones, approximately 80% seen once; the top ten hold more than 0.55%. The origin of this receptor is a man in his late teens or twenties in good health. Some clones in this sample may be carry-over from other donors' samples. J is TRBJ1-3 and V is TRBV28, with 10 positions matching TRBD1. Sequencing input: memory CD4+ T cells from PBMCs. The subset is: CD45RA-negative fraction. CDR3 DNA: TGTGCCAGCAGTCCCTTCGGGAGACAGGGGGCTCGGGGAAACACCATATATTTT. Amino acid sequence: CASSPFGRQGARGNTIYF.